The 13 T cell receptor beta chains below all came from one sample that was sequenced in a study of blood T cell repertoires in COVID-19. Assay used: immunoSEQ multiplex PCR; TCRdb lists only in-frame clones, some missing. The sample carries approximately 200,000 clones, 86% recorded once. Input material: PBMCs or T cells enriched from blood (not recorded which). These receptors all stem from a woman between 25 and 40 years old who had recovered from COVID-19.

The genes are TRBV2 and TRBJ2-7; no definite D call. The CDR3 extends over 12 amino acids. CDR1 and CDR2 from the germline V gene are SNHLY and FYNNEI. V was cut by 2 bases and J by 2 bases, with 4 bases left in between. The DNA of the CDR3 is TGTGCCAGCAGTGAACTCGCCTACGAGCAGTACTTC. Its translation is CASSELAYEQYF. The entire variable domain, with the rest obtained from reference TRBV2 and TRBJ2-7, is as follows: EPEVTQTPSHQVTQMGQEVILRCVPISNHLYFYWYRQILGQKVEFLVSFYNNEISEKSEIFDDQFSVERPDGSNFTLKIRSTKLEDSAMYFCASSELAYEQYFGPGTRLTVT.

The chain combines TRBV10-1 with TRBJ2-2, with D possibly being TRBD1 (5 bases). The V gene's germline CDR1 is WNHNN and CDR2 SYGVQD (reference sequence). The V gene lost 5 bases and the J gene lost 4 bases, with 11 bases spanning the gap. CDR3 length: 14 amino acids. In nucleotides, the CDR3 is TGCGCCAGCAGTCAGGGTCCGAGCACCGGGGAGCTGTTTTTT. Translating gives CASSQGPSTGELFF.

This clone was counted a few times. The chain employs TRBV5-5 and TRBJ2-1, with 8 bases that match TRBD2. With 4 bases clipped from V and 8 bases from J, the junction kept 11 bases outside the gene matches. Per the germline V gene, CDR1 is SGHKS and CDR2 is YYEKEE (reference sequence). This CDR3 contains 15 residues. This CDR3 reads CASSLIAGSLDEQFF. The CDR3 bases are TGTGCCAGCAGCCTAATAGCGGGATCTCTGGATGAGCAGTTCTTC.

V and J are TRBV24-1 and TRBJ1-4; 9 nucleotides agree with TRBD1. The V gene's germline CDR1 is KGHDR and CDR2 SFDVKD. J was trimmed by 10 bases and V by 9 bases; bases with no gene match: 5. This CDR3 comprises 12 residues. This CDR3 is CATRQGDGKLFF. As DNA, the CDR3 is TGTGCCACCCGACAGGGGGATGGAAAACTGTTTTTT.

This clone was detected once. This sequence joins TRBV7-9 and TRBJ1-1, with D tentatively TRBD1 (6 bases). The CDR3 contains 15 residues. The germline CDR1 and CDR2 sequences are SEHNR and FQNEAQ (reference sequence). V gave up 8 bases and J gave up 1 base, with 17 bases separating them. In DNA, the CDR3 is TGTGCCAGCCGCACACAGGGACAAACGAACACTGAAGCTTTCTTT. Residues: CASRTQGQTNTEAFF.

The V call is TRBV24-1, the J call TRBJ1-1, with D possibly matching TRBD1 (6 bases). The V end was cut by 7 bases, the J end by 5 bases, with 13 bases between. Germline V gives CDR1 KGHDR, CDR2 SFDVKD. The CDR3 covers 13 residues. The CDR3 sequence: CATRQGRWTEAFF. As DNA, the CDR3 is TGTGCCACCAGACAGGGCAGGTGGACTGAAGCTTTCTTT.

This sequence joins TRBV20-1 and TRBJ2-3, with 8 bases identical to TRBD2. V was clipped by 3 bases and J by 1 base; unmatched bases: 6. The CDR3 contains 15 residues. Germline V gives CDR1 DFQATT, CDR2 SNEGSKA (reference sequence). The CDR3 protein is CSASPSGSRTDTQYF. CDR3 nucleotides: TGCAGTGCTAGTCCCAGCGGGAGTCGCACAGATACGCAGTATTTT.

This chain joins TRBV11-3 and TRBJ2-3; TRBD2 agrees at 9 bases. V lost 3 bases and J lost 3; bases outside the gene matches: 4. The CDR3 runs to 15 residues. CDR1 is SGHNT and CDR2 is YENEEA in the germline V gene. CDR3 amino acids: CASSLREGGTDTQYF. CDR3 bases: TGTGCCAGCAGCTTGCGGGAGGGCGGGACAGATACGCAGTATTTT.

This clone was detected once. This chain joins TRBV3-1 (or the pseudogene TRBV3-2) and TRBJ1-3; the D gene is possibly TRBD1 (5 bases). The CDR3 totals 17 residues. Trimming took 0 bases from V and 0 from J, leaving 12 bases between them. Per germline, CDR1 LGHDT and CDR2 YNNKEL (reference sequence). This chain's CDR3 is CASSQDYTGISGNTIYF. The CDR3 coding sequence is TGTGCCAGCAGCCAAGATTATACAGGAATCTCTGGAAACACCATATATTTT.

This clone showed up just once. The V call is TRBV19, the J call TRBJ1-2; 9 bases are a match to TRBD1. Germline loops: CDR1 LNHDA, CDR2 SQIVND (reference sequence). Trimming at V came to 7 bases and at J to 2 bases, leaving 5 bases not matched to a gene. The CDR3 spans 14 residues. The CDR3, as DNA: TGTGCCAGTAAAGTCGGACAGGGGAACTATGGCTACACCTTC. Translating gives CASKVGQGNYGYTF.

This chain uses TRBV28 with TRBJ2-7, with 10 bases that match TRBD1. Germline CDR1 MDHEN, CDR2 SYDVKM. This CDR3 has 14 residues. V shed 7 bases, J shed 3 bases, and the junction held 6 bases outside the gene matches. In nucleotides, the CDR3 is TGTGCCAGCACTACCAGGACAGGGGGCTACGAGCAGTACTTC. It translates to CASTTRTGGYEQYF.

This chain uses TRBV5-1 with TRBJ2-7, with D perhaps matching TRBD2 (5 bases). V was pared by 0 bases and J by 7 bases, with 11 bases between. CDR3 size: 13 residues. Germline values: CDR1 SGHRS, CDR2 YFSETQ. The CDR3: CASSLERLYEQYF. For the CDR3, the DNA is TGCGCCAGCAGCTTGGAGCGGCTTTATGAGCAGTACTTC. The whole variable domain, remainder taken from reference TRBV5-1 and TRBJ2-7, is KAGVTQTPRYLIKTRGQQVTLSCSPISGHRSVSWYQQTPGQGLQFLFEYFSETQRNKGNFPGRFSGRQFSNSRSEMNVSTLELGDSALYLCASSLERLYEQYFGPGTRLTVT.

The V call is TRBV10-3, the J call TRBJ1-4; 7 bases agree with TRBD1. After removal of 4 bases from V and 3 bases from J, the junction contained 2 bases not matched to a gene. This CDR3 is built from 14 residues. Looked up from germline, CDR1 is ENHRY and CDR2 is SYGVKD. In DNA form, the CDR3 reads TGTGCCATCAGTGCGGGACAGTCTAATGAAAAACTGTTTTTT. Residues: CAISAGQSNEKLFF.